This T cell receptor beta chain was obtained from a study of identical twins. Study outcomes and limitations: Excess low generation probability was seen in twin-shared out-of-frame alpha sequences. Partly confounded zero-insertion analyses could result from invariant MAIT and iNKT cells. Twin pairs had excess sharing that was weaker in beta out-of-frame sequences.

It was template switching that added a universal primer site, and there were unique molecular identifiers on the cDNA. TCRdb reprocessed the 5' RACE reads with MiXCR, giving one entry per CDR3 protein. The data contain around 370,000 distinct CDR3 sequences, 7% to 9.5% of them singletons. About this clonotype itself: The antigen is undetermined.

Germline CDR1 SEHNR, CDR2 FQNEAQ (reference sequence). This CDR3 spans 14 amino acids. Trimming cost V 0 bases and J 11 bases, with 14 bases left between them. This clonotype was sampled from a woman in her fifties or sixties in good health. This chain uses TRBV7-9 with TRBJ2-1; D might be TRBD2 (6 bases). Specimen: naive T cells sorted from blood. DNA for the CDR3: TGTGCCAGCAGCTTAGCGGGGAGCGGGCATAAGCAGTTCTTC. The encoded protein is CASSLAGSGHKQFF. Filled out from reference TRBV7-9 and TRBJ2-1, the complete variable domain reads DTGVSQNPRHKITKRGQNVTFRCDPISEHNRLYWYRQTLGQGPEFLTYFQNEAQLEKSRLLSDRFSAERPKGSFSTLEIQRTEQGDSAMYLCASSLAGSGHKQFFGPGTRLTVL.